This entry lists 2 T cell receptor beta chains sequenced from one sample in a study of T cell responses to AZD1222 COVID-19 vaccine. Only in-frame clones appear in the TCRdb table, and some are missing; sequencing was by immunoSEQ multiplex PCR. The sample holds some 130,000 clones, approximately 90% seen once. Sample: peripheral blood, taken 28 days after the second AZD1222 dose. These receptors all come from an adult who received the AZD1222 COVID-19 vaccine.

The chain couples TRBV2 to TRBJ2-1, with 11 bases lining up with TRBD2. The germline V gene has CDR1 SNHLY and CDR2 FYNNEI. The ends lost 9 bases at V and 3 bases at J; junction bases unmatched: 4. This CDR3 is 14 amino acids long. CDR3 sequence reads: CARGLAANYNEQFF. As DNA, the CDR3 is TGTGCCAGGGGACTAGCGGCCAACTACAATGAGCAGTTCTTC.

The chain carries TRBV7-2 and TRBJ2-7; D call uncertain. The CDR3 has 13 residues. Per germline, CDR1 SGHTA and CDR2 FQGNSA. V lost 2 bases, J lost 5 bases, and 10 bases lay in between. This CDR3 is CASSLKGTNEQYF. Written as DNA, the CDR3 is TGTGCCAGCAGCTTAAAGGGAACGAACGAGCAGTACTTC.